These 18 T cell receptor beta chains were sequenced from one sample in a study of T cell changes during pregnancy in multiple sclerosis. Profiling relied on immunoSEQ multiplex PCR, and the TCRdb table lists in-frame clones only, not all of them. The repertoire consists of tens of thousands of clones, with almost 95% occurring once and the leading ten covering around 0.68%. The sample consisted of CD4+ T cells from peripheral blood mononuclear cells, taken in the third trimester of pregnancy. These receptor sequences come from a female donor with multiple sclerosis, enrolled in a pregnancy study.

The DNA of the CDR3 is TGTGCCTGGAGTGTCCGTAGCGGGAGTATAAAGACCCAGTACTTC. Translating it yields CAWSVRSGSIKTQYF. V usage is TRBV30 and J usage is TRBJ2-5; 9 bases align to TRBD2. V was clipped by 0 bases and J by 6 bases; unmatched bases: 8. CDR3 length: 15 amino acids. Germline lookup yields CDR1 GTSNPN and CDR2 SVGIG (reference sequence).

The rearrangement uses TRBV28 and TRBJ1-2, with a possible D match to TRBD1 (5 bases). The V end was cut by 2 bases, the J end by 11 bases, with 12 bases between. Germline V lookup: CDR1 MDHEN, CDR2 SYDVKM. The CDR3 sequence is 12 residues long. CDR3 in DNA: TGTGCCAGCAGTTTACCTCAGGGTGGTTACACCTTC. Protein sequence: CASSLPQGGYTF.

V and J are TRBV19 and TRBJ2-1; 10 bases line up with TRBD2. The germline CDR1 and CDR2 sequences are LNHDA and SQIVND (reference sequence). V gave up 7 bases and J gave up 8 bases; unmatched junction bases: 11. This CDR3 region has 15 residues. The CDR3 bases are TGTGCCAGTACTATGAGCGGGAGGGCAGGGGATGAGCAGTTCTTC. It yields the protein CASTMSGRAGDEQFF. Combining the CDR3 with reference TRBV19 and TRBJ2-1 gives the whole variable domain DGGITQSPKYLFRKEGQNVTLSCEQNLNHDAMYWYRQDPGQGLRLIYYSQIVNDFQKGDIAEGYSVSREKKESFPLTVTSAQKNPTAFYLCASTMSGRAGDEQFFGPGTRLTVL.

The sample holds a few counts of this clone. The chain combines TRBV6-5 with TRBJ2-7; 7 bases fit TRBD1. From germline, CDR1 is MNHEY and CDR2 SVGAGI. CDR3 length equals 16 residues. V lost 0 bases, J lost 0 bases, and 5 bases stayed unmatched. The CDR3 nucleotides read TGTGCCAGCAGTTACTCCGGGACAGTGTACTCCTACGAGCAGTACTTC. Protein: CASSYSGTVYSYEQYF.

This clone showed up just once. This chain uses TRBV5-6 with TRBJ2-3, with 7 positions matching TRBD2. The CDR3 extends over 18 amino acids. Trimming removed 6 bases from V and 4 bases from J; junction bases left unmatched: 20. In germline, CDR1 is SGHDT, CDR2 YYEEEE. The CDR3 protein is CASIILGRALAASDTQYF. The CDR3 nucleotides are TGTGCCAGCATTATACTGGGGCGGGCGCTAGCGGCCTCAGATACGCAGTATTTT.

This chain joins TRBV29-1 and TRBJ2-3, with TRBD2 identical over 11 bases. Per the germline V gene, CDR1 is SQVTM and CDR2 is ANQGSEA. Trimming took 7 bases from V and 7 from J; bases not matched to a gene: 22. The CDR3 extends over 18 amino acids. The CDR3 is CSAPRGSGRAEPTNTQYF. The CDR3, as DNA: TGCAGCGCCCCCCGGGGTAGCGGGAGGGCAGAACCCACTAATACGCAGTATTTT.

The chain links TRBV7-9 to TRBJ2-1, with 7 bases that match TRBD2. This CDR3 region has 17 residues. Trimming took 2 bases from V and 4 from J; bases not matched to a gene: 11. CDR1 is SEHNR and CDR2 is FQNEAQ in the germline V gene (reference sequence). CDR3 sequence (DNA): TGTGCCAGCAGCTTATTCTCAATAGCGGGTTCTTACAATGAGCAGTTCTTC. Its protein product is CASSLFSIAGSYNEQFF.

The rearrangement joins TRBV19 to TRBJ2-5; tentatively, D is TRBD2 (6 bases). The CDR3 loop spans 15 amino acids. The germline V and J ends were trimmed by 10 bases and 2 bases, with 20 bases remaining between them. CDR1 is LNHDA and CDR2 is SQIVND in the germline V gene (reference sequence). The CDR3 bases are TGTGCCACCTCCGATCCGGGGCTAGCGCAAGAGACCCAGTACTTC. Its translation: CATSDPGLAQETQYF.

This clone turned up a few times. The chain links TRBV7-8 to TRBJ2-1, with TRBD2 identical over 7 bases. The junction had 9 bases not matched to a gene; V was cut back by 7 bases and J by 9 bases. The CDR3 loop spans 13 amino acids. Germline values: CDR1 SGHVS, CDR2 FQNEAQ. The CDR3 spells CASTGGSLGEQFF. The CDR3 bases are TGTGCCAGCACAGGCGGGAGTCTGGGTGAGCAGTTCTTC.

This chain links TRBV19 with TRBJ2-3; D is undetermined. The germline V and J ends were trimmed by 11 bases and 2 bases, with 8 bases remaining between them. This CDR3 region has 11 residues. The germline V gene encodes CDR1 LNHDA and CDR2 SQIVND (reference sequence). In DNA form, the CDR3 reads TGTGCCGCCTATGACACAGATACGCAGTATTTT. It is translated as CAAYDTDTQYF.

The chain employs TRBV5-4 and TRBJ1-4; D is undetermined. CDR1 and CDR2 from the germline V gene are SGHNT and YYREEE (reference sequence). The CDR3 loop spans 15 amino acids. Trimming pared 0 bases from V and 0 bases from J, leaving 6 bases between. The CDR3 loop reads CASSLAGSTNEKLFF. CDR3 DNA sequence: TGTGCCAGCAGCTTGGCCGGGTCAACTAATGAAAAACTGTTTTTT.

CDR3 sequence reads: CASSSDTTQETQYF. The DNA for the CDR3 is TGCGCCAGCAGCTCCGACACCACTCAAGAGACCCAGTACTTC. The chain carries TRBV5-1 and TRBJ2-5; D is uncertain. CDR3 length: 14 amino acids. Trimming removed 3 bases from V and 2 bases from J, with 11 bases in between. The germline gives CDR1 SGHRS, CDR2 YFSETQ.

The V gene is TRBV6-1, the J gene TRBJ2-7, with D tentatively TRBD1 (6 bases). Germline V lookup: CDR1 MNHNS, CDR2 SASEGT. Trimming shortened V by 7 bases and J by 6 bases, and 13 bases separated the two germline ends. CDR3 size: 12 residues. CDR3 sequence: CASIDRFSEQYF. The DNA for the CDR3 is TGTGCCAGCATAGACAGGTTTAGCGAGCAGTACTTC.

The CDR3 loop is CASRTQATGAYEQYF. In DNA form, the CDR3 reads TGTGCCAGTAGAACCCAGGCGACAGGAGCCTACGAGCAGTACTTC. The chain has TRBV19 and TRBJ2-7, with a tentative D call TRBD1 (6 bases). In germline, CDR1 is LNHDA, CDR2 SQIVND (reference sequence). CDR3 size: 15 residues. With 6 bases removed from V and 2 bases from J, the gap between germline ends came to 17 bases.

V is TRBV28 and J is TRBJ2-7; 9 bases fit TRBD2. Per the germline V gene, CDR1 is MDHEN and CDR2 is SYDVKM. There are 15 residues in the CDR3. Trimming at V came to 5 bases and at J to 2 bases, leaving 7 bases not matched to a gene. CDR3 DNA sequence: TGTGCCAGCAGTGAAGAACTAGCGGGCCCCTACGAGCAGTACTTC. Amino acid sequence: CASSEELAGPYEQYF.

This sequence joins TRBV9 and TRBJ2-4; D unresolved. Germline V CDR1 and CDR2: SGDLS, YYNGEE. V lost 0 bases and J 3 bases, leaving 13 bases between the germline ends. This CDR3 region has 16 residues. CDR3 sequence reads: CASSVALGNFKNIQYF. Written as DNA, the CDR3 is TGTGCCAGCAGCGTAGCTCTCGGTAACTTCAAAAACATTCAGTACTTC.

The V and J genes are TRBV7-2 and TRBJ2-7; maybe TRBD2 (5 bases). CDR3 length equals 13 residues. The V end was cut by 8 bases, the J end by 4 bases, with 15 bases between. CDR1 and CDR2 (germline): SGHTA, FQGNSA. The CDR3 DNA reads as TGTGCCAGCGGGAGTGGTTGGTCTTACGAGCAGTACTTC. This sequence encodes CASGSGWSYEQYF. The whole variable domain, remainder taken from reference TRBV7-2 and TRBJ2-7, is GAGVSQSPSNKVTEKGKDVELRCDPISGHTALYWYRQSLGQGLEFLIYFQGNSAPDKSGLPSDRFSAERTGGSVSTLTIQRTQQEDSAVYLCASGSGWSYEQYFGPGTRLTVT.

This clone has more than one count but fewer than ten. J is TRBJ1-2 and V is TRBV18, with 7 positions matching TRBD1. This CDR3 has 15 residues. V was pared by 6 bases and J by 0 bases, with 7 bases of the junction left unmatched. The germline V gene encodes CDR1 KGHSH and CDR2 LQKENI. CDR3 loop: CASSPLQGTNYGYTF. CDR3 nucleotides: TGTGCCAGCTCGCCCCTACAGGGGACTAACTATGGCTACACCTTC. Full variable domain (missing parts from reference TRBV18 and TRBJ1-2): NAGVMQNPRHLVRRRGQEARLRCSPMKGHSHVYWYRQLPEEGLKFMVYLQKENIIDESGMPKERFSAEFPKEGPSILRIQQVVRGDSAAYFCASSPLQGTNYGYTFGSGTRLTVV.